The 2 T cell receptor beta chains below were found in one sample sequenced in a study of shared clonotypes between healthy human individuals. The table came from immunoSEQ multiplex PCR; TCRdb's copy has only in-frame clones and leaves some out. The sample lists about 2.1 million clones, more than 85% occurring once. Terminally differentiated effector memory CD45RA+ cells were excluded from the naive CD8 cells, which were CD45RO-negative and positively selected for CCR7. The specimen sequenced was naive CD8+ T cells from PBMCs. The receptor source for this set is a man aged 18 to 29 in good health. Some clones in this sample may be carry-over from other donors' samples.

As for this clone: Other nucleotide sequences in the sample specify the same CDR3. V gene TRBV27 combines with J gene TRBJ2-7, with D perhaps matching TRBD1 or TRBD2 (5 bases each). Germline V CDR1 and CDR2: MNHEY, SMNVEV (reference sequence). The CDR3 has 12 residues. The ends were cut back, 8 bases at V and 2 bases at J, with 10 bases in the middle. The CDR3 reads CASGRDPYEQYF. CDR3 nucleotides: TGTGCCAGCGGCCGGGACCCCTACGAGCAGTACTTC.

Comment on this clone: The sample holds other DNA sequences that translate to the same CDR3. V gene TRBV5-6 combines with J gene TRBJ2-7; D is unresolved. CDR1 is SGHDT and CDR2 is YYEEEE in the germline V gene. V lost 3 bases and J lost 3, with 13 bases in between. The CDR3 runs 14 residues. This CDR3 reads CASSSWTDDYEQYF. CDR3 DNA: TGTGCCAGCAGCTCCTGGACGGATGACTACGAGCAGTACTTC. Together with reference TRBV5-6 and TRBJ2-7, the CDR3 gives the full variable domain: DAGVTQSPTHLIKTRGQQVTLRCSPKSGHDTVSWYQQALGQGPQFIFQYYEEEERQRGNFPDRFSGHQFPNYSSELNVNALLLGDSALYLCASSSWTDDYEQYFGPGTRLTVT.